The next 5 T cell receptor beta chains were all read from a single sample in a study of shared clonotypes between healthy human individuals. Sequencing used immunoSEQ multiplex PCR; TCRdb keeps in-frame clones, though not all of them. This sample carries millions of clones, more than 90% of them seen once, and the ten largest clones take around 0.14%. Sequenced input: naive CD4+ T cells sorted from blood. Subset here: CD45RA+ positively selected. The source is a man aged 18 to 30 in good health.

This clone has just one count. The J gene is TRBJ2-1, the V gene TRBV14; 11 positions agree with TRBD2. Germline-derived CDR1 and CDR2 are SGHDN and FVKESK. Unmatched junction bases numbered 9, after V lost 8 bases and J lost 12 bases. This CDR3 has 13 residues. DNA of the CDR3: TGTGCCAGCCGGCTAGCGGGGGGAGGAGGGCAGTTCTTC. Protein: CASRLAGGGGQFF. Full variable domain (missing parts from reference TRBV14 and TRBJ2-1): EAGVTQFPSHSVIEKGQTVTLRCDPISGHDNLYWYRRVMGKEIKFLLHFVKESKQDESGMPNNRFLAERTGGTYSTLKVQPAELEDSGVYFCASRLAGGGGQFFGPGTRLTVL.

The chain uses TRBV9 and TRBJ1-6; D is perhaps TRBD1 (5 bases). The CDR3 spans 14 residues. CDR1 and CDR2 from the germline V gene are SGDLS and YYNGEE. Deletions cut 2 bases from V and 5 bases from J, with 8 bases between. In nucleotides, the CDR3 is TGTGCCAGCAGCGTGGACACGAATAATTCACCCCTCCACTTT. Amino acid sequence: CASSVDTNNSPLHF.

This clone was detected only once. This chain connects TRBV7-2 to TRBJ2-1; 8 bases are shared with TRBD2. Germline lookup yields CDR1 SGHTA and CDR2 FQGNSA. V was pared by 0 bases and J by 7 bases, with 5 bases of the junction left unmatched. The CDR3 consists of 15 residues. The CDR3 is CASSLAGTRGNEQFF. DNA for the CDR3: TGTGCCAGCAGCTTAGCGGGGACTAGAGGGAATGAGCAGTTCTTC.

CDR3 DNA: TGCAGTGCGCACGCTGGTGGCTACACCTTC. Residues: CSAHAGGYTF. The chain has TRBV20-1 and TRBJ1-2; unclear D gene. Germline lookup yields CDR1 DFQATT and CDR2 SNEGSKA (reference sequence). The CDR3 sequence is 10 residues long. With 6 bases removed from V and 7 bases from J, the gap between germline ends came to 9 bases.

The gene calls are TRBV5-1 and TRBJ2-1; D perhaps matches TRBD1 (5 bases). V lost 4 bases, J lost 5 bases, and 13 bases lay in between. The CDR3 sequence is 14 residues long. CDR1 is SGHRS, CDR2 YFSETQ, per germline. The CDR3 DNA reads TGCGCCAGCAGCACCTATCCAGGGAACAATGAGCAGTTCTTC. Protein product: CASSTYPGNNEQFF.